Each of the 31 T cell receptor beta chains below was sequenced from the same sample in a study of OX40 agonist ivuxolimab in advanced cancers. The table came from immunoSEQ multiplex PCR; TCRdb's copy has only in-frame clones and leaves some out. This table has just over 50,000 clones, 80% to 85% appearing once. The sample in question was CD4+ or CD8+ T cells sorted from blood, obtained in a trial of the OX40 agonist ivuxolimab. The receptors were sampled from an adult with an advanced solid tumor such as melanoma, head and neck, liver or kidney cancer.

The gene calls are TRBV7-2 and TRBJ1-5, with D uncertain. V was trimmed by 4 bases and J by 7 bases, leaving 11 bases between them. The CDR3 contains 13 residues. The germline gives CDR1 SGHTA, CDR2 FQGNSA. Here the CDR3 DNA reads TGTGCCAGCAGCTCTCAGACGGGGCAGCCCCAGCATTTT. Amino acid sequence: CASSSQTGQPQHF.

The genes are TRBV5-6 and TRBJ2-4; 7 bases map to TRBD1. The CDR3 contains 17 residues. The germline V gene encodes CDR1 SGHDT and CDR2 YYEEEE. The junction had 10 bases not matched to a gene; V was cut back by 4 bases and J by 0 bases. The CDR3 DNA reads as TGTGCCAGCAGCGATGGAGGACAGGACCTAGCCAAAAACATTCAGTACTTC. It translates to CASSDGGQDLAKNIQYF.

This chain uses TRBV5-8 with TRBJ2-7, with D possibly being TRBD1 (5 bases). V was shortened by 2 bases and J by 0 bases, with 12 bases between the two germline ends. CDR1 is SGHTS, CDR2 YDEGEE, per germline. The CDR3 has 15 amino acids. In DNA, the CDR3 is TGTGCCAGCAGCTTTGACAGCCCGAGCTCCTACGAGCAGTACTTC. Its translation: CASSFDSPSSYEQYF.

This rearrangement joins TRBV9 to TRBJ1-3; 7 positions match TRBD1. The CDR3 is 15 residues long. V lost 4 bases and J lost 4; bases outside the gene matches: 8. Germline CDR1 SGDLS, CDR2 YYNGEE. CDR3 DNA sequence: TGTGCCAGCAGCCTCGACAGGGAGGAGGGAAACACCATATATTTT. Translation gives CASSLDREEGNTIYF.

The genes are TRBV6-1 and TRBJ1-2, with 9 bases lining up with TRBD1. From germline, CDR1 is MNHNS and CDR2 SASEGT. The CDR3 is 14 amino acids. The J segment lost 6 bases and the V segment lost 5 bases, leaving 7 bases of the junction unmatched. This CDR3 is CASSITGGANGYTF. The CDR3 DNA reads TGTGCCAGCAGTATAACAGGGGGCGCGAATGGCTACACCTTC.

The gene calls are TRBV9 and TRBJ2-3; 9 bases line up with TRBD1. Trimming removed 4 bases from V and 1 base from J; junction bases left unmatched: 7. The CDR3 length is 16 residues. CDR1 is SGDLS, CDR2 YYNGEE, per germline. CDR3 protein: CASSLYRDRGTDTQYF. The CDR3 region has the DNA TGTGCCAGCAGCCTCTATCGGGACAGGGGCACAGATACGCAGTATTTT.

J is TRBJ2-7 and V is TRBV10-3; D call uncertain. Germline CDR1 reads ENHRY; CDR2 reads SYGVKD. V was clipped by 0 bases and J by 3 bases, with 6 bases between them. This CDR3 has 13 amino acids. In DNA form, the CDR3 reads TGTGCCATCAGTGAGTCGGGAAACTACGAGCAGTACTTC. It is translated as CAISESGNYEQYF.

The CDR3 reads CASSFGSEGTEAFF. In nucleotides, the CDR3 is TGTGCCAGCAGCTTCGGGTCTGAAGGAACTGAAGCTTTCTTT. This chain uses TRBV5-6 with TRBJ1-1; D not resolved. Germline V gene sequence: CDR1 SGHDT, CDR2 YYEEEE. CDR3 length: 14 amino acids. Trimming pared 2 bases from V and 5 bases from J, leaving 13 bases between.

The chain couples TRBV5-6 to TRBJ1-6; 7 bases are a match to TRBD1. Germline V CDR1 and CDR2: SGHDT, YYEEEE. The CDR3 contains 14 residues. V was clipped by 4 bases and J by 10 bases; unmatched bases: 8. The CDR3 sequence: CASSVDRSWSPLHF. The CDR3 DNA is TGTGCCAGCAGCGTGGACAGGTCTTGGTCACCCCTCCACTTT.

V is TRBV9 and J is TRBJ2-7; TRBD1 matches at 10 bases. The CDR3 totals 15 residues. CDR1 SGDLS and CDR2 YYNGEE come from the germline V gene. J was trimmed by 5 bases and V by 4 bases; bases with no gene match: 9. CDR3 nucleotides: TGTGCCAGCAGCCCAACCGGGACAGGGGAGGACGAGCAGTACTTC. Translation gives CASSPTGTGEDEQYF. The full variable domain, completed using reference TRBV9 and TRBJ2-7, is DSGVTQTPKHLITATGQRVTLRCSPRSGDLSVYWYQQSLDQGLQFLIQYYNGEERAKGNILERFSAQQFPDLHSELNLSSLELGDSALYFCASSPTGTGEDEQYFGPGTRLTVT.

CDR3 protein: CASSEWRGGSNNSPLHF. The CDR3 region has the DNA TGTGCCAGCAGTGAATGGCGGGGAGGTTCGAATAATTCACCCCTCCACTTT. V gene TRBV25-1 combines with J gene TRBJ1-6; D gene ambiguous. Trimming took 1 base from V and 5 from J, leaving 15 bases between them. Per the germline V gene, CDR1 is MGHDK and CDR2 is SYGVNS. This CDR3 region has 17 residues.

The chain combines TRBV12-5 with TRBJ2-2, with 8 nucleotides matching TRBD1. The CDR3 has 15 amino acids. Germline assignment: CDR1 LGHNT and CDR2 FRNRAP. The V gene end was trimmed by 0 bases and the J gene end by 4 bases; junction bases not matched to a gene: 1. The CDR3 DNA is TGTGCTAGTGGTTTGGTGACAGGGGTCACCGGGGAGCTGTTTTTT. As protein: CASGLVTGVTGELFF.

This chain joins TRBV6-1 and TRBJ2-2; D ambiguous. Trimming cost V 7 bases and J 2 bases, with 8 bases left between them. This CDR3 comprises 13 residues. Germline assignment: CDR1 MNHNS and CDR2 SASEGT. The CDR3 is CASTTVNTGELFF. The CDR3 DNA is TGTGCCAGCACCACGGTCAACACCGGGGAGCTGTTTTTT.

This chain joins TRBV9 and TRBJ2-3; D unresolved. This CDR3 is 11 amino acids long. V lost 4 bases, J lost 6 bases, and 6 bases lay in between. Germline lookup yields CDR1 SGDLS and CDR2 YYNGEE. CDR3 sequence (DNA): TGTGCCAGCAGCACTGCGGATACGCAGTATTTT. Translating it yields CASSTADTQYF.

This chain connects TRBV6-6 to TRBJ2-3, with 9 bases that match TRBD2. The CDR3 runs 16 residues. After removal of 6 bases from V and 1 base from J, the junction contained 8 bases not matched to a gene. Germline assignment: CDR1 MNHNY and CDR2 SVGAGI (reference sequence). The CDR3: CASSTTQRGGTDTQYF. DNA for the CDR3: TGTGCCAGCAGCACTACTCAGCGGGGGGGCACAGATACGCAGTATTTT.

The genes are TRBV6-9 and TRBJ2-3, with 7 bases lining up with TRBD2. This CDR3 has 15 residues. V dropped 7 bases and J dropped 2; count of bases not matched to a gene: 9. The germline V gene has CDR1 MNHGY and CDR2 SVAAGI. CDR3 sequence reads: CASMSRGIYTDTQYF. The CDR3, as DNA: TGTGCCAGCATGTCGCGGGGGATTTACACAGATACGCAGTATTTT.

This chain uses TRBV18 with TRBJ2-4, with 11 bases lining up with TRBD2. The CDR3 totals 15 residues. The V gene end was trimmed by 0 bases and the J gene end by 9 bases; junction bases not matched to a gene: 4. The germline V gene encodes CDR1 KGHSH and CDR2 LQKENI. The DNA of the CDR3 is TGTGCCAGCTCACCACCGCTAGCGGGGGGCCCCATTCAGTACTTC. This sequence encodes CASSPPLAGGPIQYF.

The V call is TRBV18, the J call TRBJ2-3, with TRBD2 matching over 12 bases. Germline V gene data show CDR1 as KGHSH and CDR2 as LQKENI. The CDR3 contains 19 residues. V gave up 0 bases and J gave up 0 bases; unmatched junction bases: 7. The CDR3, as DNA: TGTGCCAGCTCACCACCGTCGGGTCTAGCGGGGGGGAGCACAGATACGCAGTATTTT. This encodes CASSPPSGLAGGSTDTQYF.

The gene calls are TRBV7-6 and TRBJ1-3; D not resolved. Per germline, CDR1 SGHVS and CDR2 FNYEAQ. This CDR3 is built from 14 residues. Trimming removed 1 base at V and 2 bases at J, with 6 bases between. The CDR3 loop is CASSLGLTGNTIYF. Written as DNA, the CDR3 is TGTGCCAGCAGCTTAGGCCTAACTGGAAACACCATATATTTT. The full variable domain, in which reference TRBV7-6 and TRBJ1-3 provide the parts outside the CDR3, is GAGVSQSPRYKVTKRGQDVALRCDPISGHVSLYWYRQALGQGPEFLTYFNYEAQQDKSGLPNDRFSAERPEGSISTLTIQRTEQRDSAMYRCASSLGLTGNTIYFGEGSWLTVV.

The V call is TRBV6-6, the J call TRBJ1-3; tentative D call: TRBD1 (6 bases). CDR3 length: 14 amino acids. CDR1 MNHNY and CDR2 SVGAGI come from the germline V gene (reference sequence). V was cut by 10 bases and J by 4 bases, with 17 bases left in between. CDR3 coding DNA: TGTGCCACAAAACAGGGCTCGGGGGGAAACACCATATATTTT. Amino acids: CATKQGSGGNTIYF.

V and J are TRBV6-1 and TRBJ1-6, with TRBD1 identical over 7 bases. V shed 3 bases, J shed 3 bases, and the junction held 2 bases outside the gene matches. Germline values: CDR1 MNHNS, CDR2 SASEGT. The CDR3 sequence is 15 residues long. CDR3: CASSDRDSYNSPLHF. CDR3 DNA: TGTGCCAGCAGTGATAGGGACAGCTATAATTCACCCCTCCACTTT.

The chain links TRBV9 to TRBJ2-3, with a tentative D call TRBD1 (5 bases). Germline CDR1 SGDLS, CDR2 YYNGEE. Deletions cut 1 base from V and 4 bases from J, with 10 bases between. There are 14 residues in the CDR3. The CDR3 loop is CASSVMQGSDTQYF. The CDR3 DNA reads as TGTGCCAGCAGCGTAATGCAGGGATCAGATACGCAGTATTTT.

This clone was observed a handful of times. This chain uses TRBV19 with TRBJ2-5; TRBD2 aligns across 11 bases. This CDR3 has 16 residues. V lost 8 bases to trimming and J lost 3 bases; unmatched junction nucleotides: 11. CDR1 is LNHDA and CDR2 is SQIVND in the germline V gene (reference sequence). CDR3 in amino acids: CASSSWGGLAEETQYF. Here the CDR3 DNA reads TGTGCCAGTTCATCCTGGGGGGGACTAGCGGAAGAGACCCAGTACTTC.

V gene TRBV7-8 combines with J gene TRBJ2-3, with D unclear. The germline V gene has CDR1 SGHVS and CDR2 FQNEAQ. The CDR3 runs to 17 residues. The V gene lost 5 bases and the J gene lost 2 bases, with 20 bases spanning the gap. DNA of the CDR3: TGTGCCAGCAGCCCACCAATTAGACATGTAAACACAGATACGCAGTATTTT. Translated: CASSPPIRHVNTDTQYF.

The chain is built from TRBV7-2 and TRBJ2-7, with TRBD1 matching over 7 bases. The CDR3 has 14 amino acids. Trimming at V came to 2 bases and at J to 1 base, leaving 2 bases not matched to a gene. CDR1 is SGHTA and CDR2 is FQGNSA in the germline V gene. The CDR3 bases are TGTGCCAGCAGCTTAATGGACAGGTCCTACGAGCAGTACTTC. It yields the protein CASSLMDRSYEQYF.

J is TRBJ2-1 and V is TRBV4-1, with D tentatively TRBD1 (5 bases). CDR3 size: 16 residues. Trimming left V 0 bases short and J 0 bases short, with 9 bases between. Germline CDR1 MGHRA, CDR2 YSYEKL. CDR3 sequence reads: CASSQEGLSSYNEQFF. The CDR3 coding sequence is TGCGCCAGCAGCCAAGAGGGGCTGAGCTCCTACAATGAGCAGTTCTTC.

For this clone: Other DNA sequences in the same sample also yield this CDR3. This chain links TRBV5-6 with TRBJ2-1; perhaps D is TRBD1 or TRBD2 (6 bases each). Germline assignment: CDR1 SGHDT and CDR2 YYEEEE. The CDR3 length is 16 residues. V was cut by 0 bases and J by 3 bases, with 13 bases left in between. CDR3 in amino acids: CASSLDGGEIYNEQFF. CDR3 DNA sequence: TGTGCCAGCAGCTTGGACGGGGGCGAGATCTACAATGAGCAGTTCTTC. The complete variable domain, with remaining parts taken from reference TRBV5-6 and TRBJ2-1, reads DAGVTQSPTHLIKTRGQQVTLRCSPKSGHDTVSWYQQALGQGPQFIFQYYEEEERQRGNFPDRFSGHQFPNYSSELNVNALLLGDSALYLCASSLDGGEIYNEQFFGPGTRLTVL.

The V gene is TRBV9, the J gene TRBJ2-3; possibly TRBD1 for D (6 bases). V was clipped by 3 bases and J by 0 bases, with 11 bases between them. Germline values: CDR1 SGDLS, CDR2 YYNGEE. This CDR3 has 15 amino acids. The CDR3 DNA reads as TGTGCCAGCAGCGCAGGGGCCTATAGCACAGATACGCAGTATTTT. Translation gives CASSAGAYSTDTQYF.

This rearrangement joins TRBV6-6 to TRBJ1-1; TRBD1 might be the D (6 bases). The CDR3 runs 14 residues. Germline-derived CDR1 and CDR2 are MNHNY and SVGAGI (reference sequence). V dropped 5 bases and J dropped 5 bases, with 15 bases sitting between them. The CDR3 DNA sequence: TGTGCCAGCAGTCTAGGCGGGGGCGGAACTGAAGCTTTCTTT. Translation gives CASSLGGGGTEAFF.

This sequence joins TRBV4-3 and TRBJ2-1, with 7 nucleotides matching TRBD2. Trimming took 0 bases from V and 5 from J; bases not matched to a gene: 13. CDR3 length equals 18 residues. Germline values: CDR1 LGHNA, CDR2 YSLEER. The CDR3 sequence is CASSQDGVRGESHNEQFF. In DNA form, the CDR3 reads TGCGCCAGCAGCCAAGATGGGGTTCGGGGGGAATCACACAATGAGCAGTTCTTC.

V usage is TRBV6-6 and J usage is TRBJ2-3; D is unresolved. The CDR3 length is 15 residues. Germline-derived CDR1 and CDR2 are MNHNY and SVGAGI (reference sequence). V was shortened by 0 bases and J by 2 bases, with 9 bases between the two germline ends. The CDR3 sequence is CASSYSLQDTDTQYF. DNA of the CDR3: TGTGCCAGCAGTTACTCGTTGCAAGACACAGATACGCAGTATTTT.